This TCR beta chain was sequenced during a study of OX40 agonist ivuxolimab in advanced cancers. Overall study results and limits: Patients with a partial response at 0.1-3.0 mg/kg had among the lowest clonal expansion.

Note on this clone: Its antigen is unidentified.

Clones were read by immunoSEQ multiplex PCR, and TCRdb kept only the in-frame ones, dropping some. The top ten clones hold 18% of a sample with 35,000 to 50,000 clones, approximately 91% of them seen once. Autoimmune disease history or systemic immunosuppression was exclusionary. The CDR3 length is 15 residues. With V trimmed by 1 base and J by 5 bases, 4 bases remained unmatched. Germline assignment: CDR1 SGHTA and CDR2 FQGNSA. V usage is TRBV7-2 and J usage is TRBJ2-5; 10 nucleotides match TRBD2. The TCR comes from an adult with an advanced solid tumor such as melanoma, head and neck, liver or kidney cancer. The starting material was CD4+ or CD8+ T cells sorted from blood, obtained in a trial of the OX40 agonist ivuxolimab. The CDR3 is CASSLEAGGQETQYF. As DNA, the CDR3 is TGTGCCAGCAGCTTAGAAGCGGGGGGGCAGGAGACCCAGTACTTC. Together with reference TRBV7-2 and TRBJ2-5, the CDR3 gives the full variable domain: GAGVSQSPSNKVTEKGKDVELRCDPISGHTALYWYRQSLGQGLEFLIYFQGNSAPDKSGLPSDRFSAERTGGSVSTLTIQRTQQEDSAVYLCASSLEAGGQETQYFGPGTRLLVL.